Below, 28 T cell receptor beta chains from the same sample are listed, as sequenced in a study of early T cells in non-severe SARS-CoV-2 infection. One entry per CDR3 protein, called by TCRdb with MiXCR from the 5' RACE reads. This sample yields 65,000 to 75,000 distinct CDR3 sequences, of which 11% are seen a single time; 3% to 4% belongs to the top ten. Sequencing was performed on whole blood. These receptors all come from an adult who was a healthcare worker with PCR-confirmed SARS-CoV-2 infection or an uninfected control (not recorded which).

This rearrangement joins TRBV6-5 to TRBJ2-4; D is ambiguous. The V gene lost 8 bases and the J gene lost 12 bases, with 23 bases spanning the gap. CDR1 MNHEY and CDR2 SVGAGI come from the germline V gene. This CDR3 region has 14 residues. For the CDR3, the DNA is TGTGCCAGCTGGGTCGTCGGTTTCCGAGACACTCAGTACTTC. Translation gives CASWVVGFRDTQYF.

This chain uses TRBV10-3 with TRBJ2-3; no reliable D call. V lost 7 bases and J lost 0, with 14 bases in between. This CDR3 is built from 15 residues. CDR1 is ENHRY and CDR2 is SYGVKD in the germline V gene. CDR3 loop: CAIKEASASTDTQYF. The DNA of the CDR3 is TGTGCCATCAAAGAGGCAAGCGCAAGCACAGATACGCAGTATTTT.

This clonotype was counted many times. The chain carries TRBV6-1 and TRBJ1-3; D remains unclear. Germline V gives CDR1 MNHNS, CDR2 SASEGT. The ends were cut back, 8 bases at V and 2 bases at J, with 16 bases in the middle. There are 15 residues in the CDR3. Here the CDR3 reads CASGGSVMTGNTIYF. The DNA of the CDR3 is TGTGCCAGCGGAGGGTCAGTCATGACTGGAAACACCATATATTTT.

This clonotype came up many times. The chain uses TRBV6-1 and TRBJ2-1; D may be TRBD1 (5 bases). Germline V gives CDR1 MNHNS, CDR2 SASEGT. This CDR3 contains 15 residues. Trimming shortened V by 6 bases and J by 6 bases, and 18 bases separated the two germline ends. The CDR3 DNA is TGTGCCAGCAGAAGACAGTCCAGGGTTGCCAATGAGCAGTTCTTC. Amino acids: CASRRQSRVANEQFF.

The chain's CDR3 is CASSHRGSSYEQYF. In DNA, the CDR3 is TGTGCCAGCAGCCACAGGGGGTCATCCTACGAGCAGTACTTC. The chain recombines TRBV13 with TRBJ2-7; 8 bases align to TRBD1. The germline CDR1 and CDR2 sequences are PRHDT and FYEKMQ (reference sequence). The CDR3 consists of 14 residues. The junction had 4 bases not matched to a gene; V was cut back by 5 bases and J by 1 base.

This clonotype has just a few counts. Here the CDR3 DNA reads TGTGCCTGGAATCCCCGGCGAGGCGGGACAGGGGGTAGCTATGAGCAGTTCTTC. Translating gives CAWNPRRGGTGGSYEQFF. The chain employs TRBV30 and TRBJ2-1; TRBD1 matches at 11 bases. Germline V gene lookup returns CDR1 GTSNPN and CDR2 SVGIG (reference sequence). V lost 4 bases, J lost 8 bases, and 19 bases stayed unmatched. This CDR3 region has 18 residues.

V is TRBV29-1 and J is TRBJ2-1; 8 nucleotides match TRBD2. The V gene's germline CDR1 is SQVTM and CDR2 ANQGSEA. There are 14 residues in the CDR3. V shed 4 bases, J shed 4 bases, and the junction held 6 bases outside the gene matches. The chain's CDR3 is CSVGSSGVYNEQFF. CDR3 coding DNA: TGCAGCGTTGGTAGTAGCGGGGTATACAATGAGCAGTTCTTC.

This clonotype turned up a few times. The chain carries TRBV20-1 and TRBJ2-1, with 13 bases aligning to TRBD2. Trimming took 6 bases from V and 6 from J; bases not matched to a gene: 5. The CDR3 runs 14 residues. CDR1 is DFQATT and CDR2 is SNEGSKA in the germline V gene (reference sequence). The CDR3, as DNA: TGCAGTGCAACCGGGACTAGCGGGACCAATGAGCAGTTCTTC. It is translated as CSATGTSGTNEQFF.

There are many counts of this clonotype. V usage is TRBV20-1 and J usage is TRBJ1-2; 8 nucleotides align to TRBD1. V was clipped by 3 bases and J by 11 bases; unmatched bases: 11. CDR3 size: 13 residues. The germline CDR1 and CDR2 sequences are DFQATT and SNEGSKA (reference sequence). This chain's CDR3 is CSASRAGGGLYTF. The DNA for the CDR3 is TGCAGTGCTAGCCGGGCAGGGGGCGGTCTTTACACCTTC.

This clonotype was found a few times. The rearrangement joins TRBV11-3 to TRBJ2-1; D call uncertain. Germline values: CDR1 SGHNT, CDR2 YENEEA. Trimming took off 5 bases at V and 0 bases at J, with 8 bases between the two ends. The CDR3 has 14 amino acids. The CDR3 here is CASSPINSYNEQFF. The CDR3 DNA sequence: TGTGCCAGCAGCCCGATCAACTCCTACAATGAGCAGTTCTTC.

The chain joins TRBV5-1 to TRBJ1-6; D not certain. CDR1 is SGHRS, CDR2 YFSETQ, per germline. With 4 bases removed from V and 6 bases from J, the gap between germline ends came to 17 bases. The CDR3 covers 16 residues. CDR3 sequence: CASSLLIQDSNSPLHF. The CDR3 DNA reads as TGCGCCAGCAGCCTTCTAATCCAGGATAGTAATTCACCCCTCCACTTT.

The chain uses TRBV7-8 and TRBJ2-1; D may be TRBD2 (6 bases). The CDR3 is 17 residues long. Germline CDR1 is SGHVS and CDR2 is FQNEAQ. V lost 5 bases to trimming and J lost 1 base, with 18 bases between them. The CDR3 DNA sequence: TGTGCCAGCAGCGTGCGGGGCGGTTCAGTATCCTACAATGAGCAGTTCTTC. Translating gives CASSVRGGSVSYNEQFF.

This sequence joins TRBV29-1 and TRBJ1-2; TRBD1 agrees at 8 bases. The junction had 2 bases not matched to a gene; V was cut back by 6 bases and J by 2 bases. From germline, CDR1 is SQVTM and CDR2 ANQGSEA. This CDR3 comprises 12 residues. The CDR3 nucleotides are TGCAGCGTGGGACAGGCCAACTATGGCTACACCTTC. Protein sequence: CSVGQANYGYTF.

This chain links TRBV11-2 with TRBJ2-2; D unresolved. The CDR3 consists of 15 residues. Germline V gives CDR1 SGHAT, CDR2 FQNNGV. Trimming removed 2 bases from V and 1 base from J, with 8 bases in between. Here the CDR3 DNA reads TGTGCCAGCAGCTTACGACCAGGGAACACCGGGGAGCTGTTTTTT. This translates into CASSLRPGNTGELFF.

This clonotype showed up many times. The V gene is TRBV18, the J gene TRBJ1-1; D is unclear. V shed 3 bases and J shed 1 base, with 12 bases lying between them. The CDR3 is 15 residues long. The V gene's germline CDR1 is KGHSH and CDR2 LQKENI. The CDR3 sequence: CASSPTPRKNTEAFF. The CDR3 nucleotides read TGTGCCAGCTCACCTACTCCCAGAAAGAACACTGAAGCTTTCTTT.

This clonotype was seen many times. The CDR3 sequence is CASRQGLQPQHF. CDR3 coding DNA: TGTGCCAGTAGACAGGGGTTGCAGCCCCAGCATTTT. The V gene is TRBV19, the J gene TRBJ1-5; 7 bases are shared with TRBD1. J was trimmed by 7 bases and V by 6 bases; bases with no gene match: 3. CDR3 length equals 12 residues. In germline, CDR1 is LNHDA, CDR2 SQIVND (reference sequence).

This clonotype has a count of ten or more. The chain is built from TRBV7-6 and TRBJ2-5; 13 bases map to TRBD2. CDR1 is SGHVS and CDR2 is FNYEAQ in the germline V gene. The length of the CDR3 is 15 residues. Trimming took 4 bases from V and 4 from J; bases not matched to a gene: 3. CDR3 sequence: CASSSGTSGAETQYF. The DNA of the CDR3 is TGTGCCAGCAGCTCGGGGACTAGCGGGGCAGAGACCCAGTACTTC.

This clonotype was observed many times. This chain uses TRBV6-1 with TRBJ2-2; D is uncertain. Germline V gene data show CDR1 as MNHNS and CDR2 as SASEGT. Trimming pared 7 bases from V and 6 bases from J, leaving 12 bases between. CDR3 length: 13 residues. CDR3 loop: CASIDTGPGELFF. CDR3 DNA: TGTGCCAGCATCGACACCGGACCCGGGGAGCTGTTTTTT.

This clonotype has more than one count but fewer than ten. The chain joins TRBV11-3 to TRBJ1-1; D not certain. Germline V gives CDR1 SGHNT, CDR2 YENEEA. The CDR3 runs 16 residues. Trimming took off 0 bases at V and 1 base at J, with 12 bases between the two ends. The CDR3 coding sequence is TGTGCCAGCAGCTTAGATCCCCTCGCGGGGAACACTGAAGCTTTCTTT. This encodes CASSLDPLAGNTEAFF.

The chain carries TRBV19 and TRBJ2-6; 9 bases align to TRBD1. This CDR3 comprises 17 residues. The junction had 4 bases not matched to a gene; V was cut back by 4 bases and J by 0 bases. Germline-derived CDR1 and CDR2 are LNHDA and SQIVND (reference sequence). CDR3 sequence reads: CASSKTGGGSGANVLTF. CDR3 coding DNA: TGTGCCAGTAGTAAGACAGGGGGAGGCTCTGGGGCCAACGTCCTGACTTTC.

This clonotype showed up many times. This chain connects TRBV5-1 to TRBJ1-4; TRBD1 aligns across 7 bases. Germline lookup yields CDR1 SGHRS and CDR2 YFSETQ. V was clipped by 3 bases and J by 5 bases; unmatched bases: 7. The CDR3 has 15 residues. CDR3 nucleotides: TGCGCCAGCAGCTGGGGGGACAGTAACAATGAAAAACTGTTTTTT. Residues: CASSWGDSNNEKLFF.

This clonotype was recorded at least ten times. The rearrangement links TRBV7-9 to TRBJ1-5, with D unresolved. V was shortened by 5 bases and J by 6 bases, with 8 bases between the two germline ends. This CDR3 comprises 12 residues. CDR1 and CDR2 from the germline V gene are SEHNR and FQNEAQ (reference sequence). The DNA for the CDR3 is TGTGCCAGCAGCGGAAATTCTCAGCCCCAGCATTTT. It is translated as CASSGNSQPQHF.

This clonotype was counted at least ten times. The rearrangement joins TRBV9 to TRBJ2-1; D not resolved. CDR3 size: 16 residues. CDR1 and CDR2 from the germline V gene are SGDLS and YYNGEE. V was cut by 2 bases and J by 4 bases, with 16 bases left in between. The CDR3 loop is CASSVSAIGRYNEQFF. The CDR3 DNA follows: TGTGCCAGCAGCGTTTCAGCGATCGGGCGGTACAATGAGCAGTTCTTC.

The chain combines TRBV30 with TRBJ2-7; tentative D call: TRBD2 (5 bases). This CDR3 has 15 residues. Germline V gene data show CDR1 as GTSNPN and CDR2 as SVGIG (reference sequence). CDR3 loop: CAQSRGMLASYEQYF. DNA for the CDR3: TGTGCTCAGAGTCGAGGGATGCTAGCCTCCTACGAGCAGTACTTC.

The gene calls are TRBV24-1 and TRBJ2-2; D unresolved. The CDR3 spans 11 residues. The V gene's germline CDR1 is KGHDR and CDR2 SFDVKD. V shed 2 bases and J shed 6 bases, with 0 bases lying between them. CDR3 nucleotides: TGTGCCACCAGTGATTCCGGGGAGCTGTTTTTT. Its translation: CATSDSGELFF.

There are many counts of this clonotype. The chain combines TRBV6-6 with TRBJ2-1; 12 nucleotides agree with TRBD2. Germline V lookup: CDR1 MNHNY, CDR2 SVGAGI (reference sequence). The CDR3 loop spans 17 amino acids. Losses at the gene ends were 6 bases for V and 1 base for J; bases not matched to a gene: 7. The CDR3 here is CASSLPTSGSSYNEQFF. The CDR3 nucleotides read TGTGCCAGCAGCCTCCCGACTAGCGGGAGTTCCTACAATGAGCAGTTCTTC.

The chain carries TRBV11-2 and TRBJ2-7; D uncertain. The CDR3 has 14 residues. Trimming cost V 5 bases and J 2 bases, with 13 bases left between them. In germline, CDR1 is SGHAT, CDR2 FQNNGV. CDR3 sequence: CASSPPRAPYEQYF. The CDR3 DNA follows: TGTGCCAGCAGCCCACCACGGGCCCCCTACGAGCAGTACTTC.

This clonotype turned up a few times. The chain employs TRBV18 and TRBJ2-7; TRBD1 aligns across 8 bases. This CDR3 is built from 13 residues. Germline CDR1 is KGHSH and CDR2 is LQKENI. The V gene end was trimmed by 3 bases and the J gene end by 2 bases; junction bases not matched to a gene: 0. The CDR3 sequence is CASSPTGAYEQYF. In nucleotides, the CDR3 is TGTGCCAGCTCACCGACAGGGGCCTACGAGCAGTACTTC.